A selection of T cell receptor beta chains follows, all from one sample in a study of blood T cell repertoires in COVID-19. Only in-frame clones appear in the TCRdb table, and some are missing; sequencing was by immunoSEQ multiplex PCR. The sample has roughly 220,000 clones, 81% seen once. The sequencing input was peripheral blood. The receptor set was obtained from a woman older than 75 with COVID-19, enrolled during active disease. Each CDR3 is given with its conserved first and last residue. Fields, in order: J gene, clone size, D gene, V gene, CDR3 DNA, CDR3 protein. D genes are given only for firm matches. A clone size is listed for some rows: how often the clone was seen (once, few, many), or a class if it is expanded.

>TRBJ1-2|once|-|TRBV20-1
TGCAGTGCTACCGGTGGCTACACCTTC
CSATGGYTF
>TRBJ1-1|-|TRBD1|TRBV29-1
TGCAGCGTCCCTTTCTCGGACAGGGACACTGAAGCTTTCTTT
CSVPFSDRDTEAFF
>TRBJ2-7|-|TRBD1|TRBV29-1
TGCAGCGTCACCGGGACAGGGGTTGGCGAGCAGTACTTC
CSVTGTGVGEQYF
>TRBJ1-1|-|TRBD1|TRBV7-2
TGTGCCAGCAGCTTAAAAGGACAGGGGATAACTTTCTTT
CASSLKGQGITFF
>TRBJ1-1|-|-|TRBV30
TGTGCCTGGAGGCCGACAAGGAACACTGAAGCTTTCTTT
CAWRPTRNTEAFF
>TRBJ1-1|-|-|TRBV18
TGTGCCAGCTCACCACTTTCACTTAACACTGAAGCTTTCTTT
CASSPLSLNTEAFF
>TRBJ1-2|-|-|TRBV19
TGTGCCAGTAGTATCAGGGGCCCTAACTATGGCTACACCTTC
CASSIRGPNYGYTF
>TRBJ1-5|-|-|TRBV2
TGTGCCAGCAACTCGCAGGGACTGAATCAGCCCCAGCATTTT
CASNSQGLNQPQHF
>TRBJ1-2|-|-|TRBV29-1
TGCAGCGTTGACCAGGGGTCTAACTATGGCTACACCTTC
CSVDQGSNYGYTF
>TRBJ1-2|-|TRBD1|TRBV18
TGTGCCAGCTCGGGGACAGGGGCAAACTATGGCTACACCTTC
CASSGTGANYGYTF
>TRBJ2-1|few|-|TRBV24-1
TGTGCCACCAGTGATTCCAGCTGGCGGGCCTACAATGAGCAGTTCTTC
CATSDSSWRAYNEQFF
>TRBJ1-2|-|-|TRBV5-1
TGCGCCAGCAGCTCCCTGGACAGAGGGAACTATGGCTACACCTTC
CASSSLDRGNYGYTF
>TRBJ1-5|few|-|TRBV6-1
TGTGCCAGCAGTGAAGTCGCAGGGCTATATCGTAGCAATCAGCCCCAGCATTTT
CASSEVAGLYRSNQPQHF
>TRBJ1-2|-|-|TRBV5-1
TGCGCCAGCAGCCTTGACGGGGGATTTGGCTACACCTTC
CASSLDGGFGYTF
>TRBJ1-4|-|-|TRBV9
TGTGCCAGCAGCGGGGACACTTCAACTAATGAAAAACTGTTTTTT
CASSGDTSTNEKLFF
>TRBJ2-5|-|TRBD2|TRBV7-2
TGTGCCAGCAGCCCCCGGGGGGGTTGGGAGACCCAGTACTTC
CASSPRGGWETQYF
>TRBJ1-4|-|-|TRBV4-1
TGCGCCAGCAGCCCCCGCCCGGCAGGGCAAGGGGCTTCGACTAATGAAAAACTGTTTTTT
CASSPRPAGQGASTNEKLFF
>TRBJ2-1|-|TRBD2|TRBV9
TGTGCCAGCAGCGTAGTCTCGGGGGGGAGGAAGTTCTTC
CASSVVSGGRKFF
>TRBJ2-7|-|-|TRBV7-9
TGTGCCAGCAGCTCCCGGACAGATGCTGTGACCTACGAGCAGTACTTC
CASSSRTDAVTYEQYF
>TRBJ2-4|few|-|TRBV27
TGTGCCAGCAGTTCGAGGGGACTCGGCAACATTCAGTACTTC
CASSSRGLGNIQYF
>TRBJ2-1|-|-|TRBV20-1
TGCAGTGCTACTAGCGCCTATGAGCAGTTCTTC
CSATSAYEQFF
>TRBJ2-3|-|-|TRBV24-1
TGTGCCACCAGTGGAGGGAACACAGATACGCAGTATTTT
CATSGGNTDTQYF
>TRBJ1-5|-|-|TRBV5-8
TGTGCCAGCAGCTTGGAGGCAGGGACCAGGGGCCTAAATCAGCCCCAGCATTTT
CASSLEAGTRGLNQPQHF
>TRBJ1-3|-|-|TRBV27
TGTGCCAGCAGTTCGACAGGTAGAAACACCATATATTTT
CASSSTGRNTIYF
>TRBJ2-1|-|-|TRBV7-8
TGTGCCAGCAGCCGTCGACTAATCTCTTCCTCCTACAATGAGCAGTTCTTC
CASSRRLISSSYNEQFF
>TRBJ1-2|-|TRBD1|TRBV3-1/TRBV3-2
TGTGCCAGCAGCCAAGAAACAGGGGTCCGCTACACCTTC
CASSQETGVRYTF
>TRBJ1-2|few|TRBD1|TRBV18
TGTGCCAGCTCACCACTTGGACAGGGACAATTCTATGGCTACACCTTC
CASSPLGQGQFYGYTF
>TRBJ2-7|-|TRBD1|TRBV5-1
TGCGCCAGCAGCTTGGGGGGGACAGGGGTCCACGAGCAGTACTTC
CASSLGGTGVHEQYF
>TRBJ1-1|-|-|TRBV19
TGTGCCAGTAGTCCCCGTATGAACACTGAAGCTTTCTTT
CASSPRMNTEAFF
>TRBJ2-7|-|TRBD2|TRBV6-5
TGTGCCATCGCCACTAAAGCGGGAGAGGGCTACGAGCAGTACTTC
CAIATKAGEGYEQYF
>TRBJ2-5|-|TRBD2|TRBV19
TGTGCCAGCACCAAAACATCTATGAGCGGGAGAGCGGAGACCCAGTACTTC
CASTKTSMSGRAETQYF
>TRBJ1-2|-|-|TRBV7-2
TGTGCCAGCAGCCTATCTGCATACTATGGCTACACCTTC
CASSLSAYYGYTF
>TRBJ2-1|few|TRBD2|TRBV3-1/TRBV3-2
TGTGCCAGCAGCCAGCCCGGGGGGGCCTACAATGAGCAGTTCTTC
CASSQPGGAYNEQFF
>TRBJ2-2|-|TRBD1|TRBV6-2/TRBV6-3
TGTGCCAGCAGTTACCCTCGGACAGGGGGAAGCACCGGGGAGCTGTTTTTT
CASSYPRTGGSTGELFF
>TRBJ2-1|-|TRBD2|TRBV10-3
TGTGCCATCAGCCCCGGGACTAGCGGGGGGAATGAGCAGTTCTTC
CAISPGTSGGNEQFF
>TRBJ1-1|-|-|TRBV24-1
TGTGCCACCAGTGATTTTGTGGGCAATGAAGCTTTCTTT
CATSDFVGNEAFF
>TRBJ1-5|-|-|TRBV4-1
TGCGCCAGCGCCCTAGTGATAGAGTCCAATCAGCCCCAGCATTTT
CASALVIESNQPQHF
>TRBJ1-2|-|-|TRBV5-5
TGTGCCAGCAGCTTGGATGTAGGGACAAGGGGTCTGTATGGCTACACCTTC
CASSLDVGTRGLYGYTF
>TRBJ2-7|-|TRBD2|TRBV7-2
TGTGCCAGCAGCCTCCGGACTAGCGGGAGGGCAATCGAGCAGTACTTC
CASSLRTSGRAIEQYF
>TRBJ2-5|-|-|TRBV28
TGTGCCAGCAGTTTTACTGCAAGAGATACCCAGTACTTC
CASSFTARDTQYF
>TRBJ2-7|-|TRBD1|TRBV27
TGTGCCAGCAGTAGACAGGGGCTTTATGACGAGCAGTACTTC
CASSRQGLYDEQYF
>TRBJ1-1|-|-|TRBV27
TGTGCCAGCCAGGGGCAGCTTTACACTGAAGCTTTCTTT
CASQGQLYTEAFF
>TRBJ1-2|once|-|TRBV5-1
TGCGCCAGCAGCTTATGGACAGACGACTATGGCTACACCTTC
CASSLWTDDYGYTF
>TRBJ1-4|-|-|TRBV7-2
TGTGCCAGCAGCTTAGCGTCAGGGGCAAGAAATGAAAAACTGTTTTTT
CASSLASGARNEKLFF
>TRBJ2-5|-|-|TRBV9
TGTGCCAGCAGCGTAGGGAGACTAGTAGAGACCCAGTACTTC
CASSVGRLVETQYF
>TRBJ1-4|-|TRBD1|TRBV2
TGTGCCAGCAGACTTCCCTCCACCGGGACAGGGGGCGATAATGAAAAACTGTTTTTT
CASRLPSTGTGGDNEKLFF
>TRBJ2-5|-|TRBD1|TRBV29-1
TGCAGCGTTGTACCCCAATTACCGGGACAGGGGGCACGGGAGACCCAGTACTTC
CSVVPQLPGQGARETQYF
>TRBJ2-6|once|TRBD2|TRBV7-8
TGTGCCAGCAGCACTGGACTAGCGGGAGCTGGGGCCAACGTCCTGACTTTC
CASSTGLAGAGANVLTF
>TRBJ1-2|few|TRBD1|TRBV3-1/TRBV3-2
TGTGCCAGCAGCCTTGACAGGGGCGCCTTCTACACCTTC
CASSLDRGAFYTF
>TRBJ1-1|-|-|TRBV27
TGTGCCAGCAGTGGGGGGGCGCGAGCTGAAGCTTTCTTT
CASSGGARAEAFF
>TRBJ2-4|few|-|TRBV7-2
TGTGCCAGCAGCTCGGGACTAGCCAAAAACATTCAGTACTTC
CASSSGLAKNIQYF
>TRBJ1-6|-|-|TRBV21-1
TGTGCCAGATCCCACAGGGGAAATTCACCCCTCCACTTT
CARSHRGNSPLHF
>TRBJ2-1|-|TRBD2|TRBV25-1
TGTGCCAGCAGCCCTAGCGGGGGAGGTTTGAATGAGCAGTTCTTC
CASSPSGGGLNEQFF
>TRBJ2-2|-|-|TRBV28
TGTGCCAGCGGTGAGCCGGGGACCGGGGAGCTGTTTTTT
CASGEPGTGELFF
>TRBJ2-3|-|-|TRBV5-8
TGTGCCAGCAGCTTTAGAGATACGCAGTATTTT
CASSFRDTQYF